This TCR beta chain was recorded in a study of human T cells and chemical hapten exposure. Study-wide context: Donors were sensitized with 2% DPC on the upper inner arm. Patch tests of 0.01% DPC on the upper back were read at 6 days.

Described time point: patch test 3, about 24 weeks after DPC sensitization. The treatment here: therapeutic diphenylcyclopropenone sensitization with weekly scalp DPC. Single cDNA molecules in the library carried unique molecular identifiers attached during preparation. A single record per CDR3 protein comes from TCRdb applying MiXCR to the RACE reads. The data show roughly 90,000 distinct CDR3 sequences, approximately 11% seen once. Germline CDR1 and CDR2: SGHRS and YFSETQ. The V end lost 0 bases, the J end lost 4 bases, and 5 bases lay between the germline ends. The CDR3 consists of 14 residues. The chain is built from TRBV5-1 and TRBJ2-6; D unclear. The sequence came from a young woman with alopecia areata. Some clones in this sample may be carry-over from other donors' samples. Sequenced here: whole blood, sampled in connection with sensitization to the hapten diphenylcyclopropenone (DPC). CDR3 nucleotide sequence: TGCGCCAGCAGCTTGGGGATGGGGGCCAACGTCCTGACTTTC. Residues: CASSLGMGANVLTF.